Following are 21 T cell receptor beta chains from one sample sequenced in a study of OX40 agonist ivuxolimab in advanced cancers. Clones were sequenced by immunoSEQ multiplex PCR, and TCRdb holds only the in-frame ones, with some missing. This sample has around 57,000 clones, with more than 80% found just once. The sample was CD4+ or CD8+ T cells sorted from blood, taken in a trial of the OX40 agonist ivuxolimab. Receptors originate from an adult with an advanced solid tumor such as melanoma, head and neck, liver or kidney cancer.

The chain recombines TRBV19 with TRBJ1-2, with D possibly being TRBD1 (5 bases). Germline CDR1 LNHDA, CDR2 SQIVND (reference sequence). The CDR3 has 15 residues. Between the trimmed V and J ends, which lost 8 bases and 6 bases, there was a span of 22 bases. This CDR3 reads CASAQEGRAGDGYTF. In DNA form, the CDR3 reads TGTGCCAGTGCCCAGGAAGGACGGGCGGGGGATGGCTACACCTTC.

The rearrangement uses TRBV27 and TRBJ2-3; 13 bases agree with TRBD2. CDR1 and CDR2 (germline): MNHEY, SMNVEV (reference sequence). The CDR3 runs 17 residues. The trim removed 4 bases at V and 4 bases at J, leaving 8 bases unmatched. The CDR3 is CASSSRLAGGFADTQYF. The DNA for the CDR3 is TGTGCCAGCAGTTCCAGACTAGCGGGAGGATTCGCAGATACGCAGTATTTT.

This chain connects TRBV30 to TRBJ2-7; 11 positions agree with TRBD2. This CDR3 is built from 14 residues. Germline-derived CDR1 and CDR2 are GTSNPN and SVGIG (reference sequence). J gave up 3 bases and V 3 bases, and 4 bases lay outside the gene matches. The CDR3 nucleotides are TGTGCCTGGAGAGGGGGGACTAGCGGCTACGAGCAGTACTTC. Translating it yields CAWRGGTSGYEQYF. Full variable domain (missing parts from reference TRBV30 and TRBJ2-7): SQTIHQWPATLVQPVGSPLSLECTVEGTSNPNLYWYRQAAGRGLQLLFYSVGIGQISSEVPQNLSASRPQDRQFILSSKKLLLSDSGFYLCAWRGGTSGYEQYFGPGTRLTVT.

This sequence joins TRBV25-1 and TRBJ1-2; no reliable D call. The length of the CDR3 is 11 residues. The germline V gene encodes CDR1 MGHDK and CDR2 SYGVNS. V was trimmed by 3 bases and J by 2 bases, leaving 1 base between them. The CDR3 DNA is TGTGCCAGCAGTGAGAACTATGGCTACACCTTC. It is translated as CASSENYGYTF.

This clone occurred once. The chain carries TRBV10-3 and TRBJ1-2; maybe TRBD1 (5 bases). The CDR3 is 15 residues long. Germline V gene sequence: CDR1 ENHRY, CDR2 SYGVKD. Trimming took 4 bases from V and 4 from J, leaving 16 bases between them. CDR3 nucleotide sequence: TGTGCCATCAGTGGAACAGTGGGGGGGATCTATGGCTACACCTTC. Residues: CAISGTVGGIYGYTF.

This clone was counted a single time. The CDR3 DNA sequence: TGTGCCAGCAGTGAAGGGGTTTATCAGCCCCAGCATTTT. This sequence encodes CASSEGVYQPQHF. The genes are TRBV2 and TRBJ1-5; D gene ambiguous. Trimming shortened V by 1 base and J by 5 bases, and 6 bases separated the two germline ends. CDR1 and CDR2 (germline): SNHLY, FYNNEI. This CDR3 contains 13 residues.

This chain uses TRBV19 with TRBJ2-7; 10 bases line up with TRBD2. The germline CDR1 and CDR2 sequences are LNHDA and SQIVND (reference sequence). V shed 0 bases and J 4 bases; nucleotides not matched to a gene: 9. The length of the CDR3 is 17 residues. The CDR3 DNA follows: TGTGCCAGTAGTATAGAGGCTAGCGGGAGCCTTCGTTACGAGCAGTACTTC. It specifies CASSIEASGSLRYEQYF.

The chain recombines TRBV5-1 with TRBJ1-3, with D perhaps TRBD1 (6 bases). V dropped 3 bases and J dropped 3 bases, with 13 bases sitting between them. This CDR3 contains 15 residues. Per the germline V gene, CDR1 is SGHRS and CDR2 is YFSETQ. The CDR3 coding sequence is TGCGCCAGCAGCTCCAGGGGCGGGGATGGAAACACCATATATTTT. Its protein is CASSSRGGDGNTIYF.

The V call is TRBV10-3, the J call TRBJ2-7, with 15 bases that match TRBD2. V lost 6 bases to trimming and J lost 3 bases; unmatched junction nucleotides: 6. Germline CDR1 and CDR2: ENHRY and SYGVKD. There are 16 residues in the CDR3. CDR3 in DNA: TGTGCCATCAGGGACGGGACTAGCGGGAGGCTCTACGAGCAGTACTTC. Its translation is CAIRDGTSGRLYEQYF.

The CDR3 loop is CASSVSPGSNQPQHF. DNA of the CDR3: TGTGCCAGCAGCGTATCCCCAGGCAGCAATCAGCCCCAGCATTTT. The V and J genes are TRBV9 and TRBJ1-5; D is uncertain. The germline CDR1 and CDR2 sequences are SGDLS and YYNGEE. V was cut by 1 base and J by 1 base, with 9 bases left in between. The CDR3 runs 15 residues.

This rearrangement joins TRBV5-1 to TRBJ2-2, with D perhaps matching TRBD2 (8 bases). Trimming removed 4 bases from V and 7 bases from J, with 17 bases in between. The CDR3 consists of 15 residues. Per germline, CDR1 SGHRS and CDR2 YFSETQ. The CDR3 coding sequence is TGCGCCAGCAGCCCGGGAGGGGGCTGGAGCGGGGAGCTGTTTTTT. It encodes CASSPGGGWSGELFF.

This rearrangement joins TRBV4-1 to TRBJ2-1; D is tentatively TRBD1 or TRBD2 (5 bases each). Germline CDR1 reads MGHRA; CDR2 reads YSYEKL. This CDR3 contains 16 residues. V gave up 5 bases and J gave up 0 bases, with 14 bases separating them. The CDR3 loop reads CASSNRDGSSYNEQFF. CDR3 nucleotides: TGCGCCAGCAGCAACCGGGACGGCAGCTCCTACAATGAGCAGTTCTTC.

This clone occurred a few times. The chain employs TRBV5-1 and TRBJ2-1; 11 positions agree with TRBD2. This CDR3 comprises 15 residues. Germline trimming cut 2 bases from V and 8 bases from J; bases unmatched to any gene: 6. Germline V gives CDR1 SGHRS, CDR2 YFSETQ. CDR3 DNA sequence: TGCGCCAGCAGCTTCATGGTAGCGGGAGGGGATGAGCAGTTCTTC. It translates to CASSFMVAGGDEQFF.

J is TRBJ2-5 and V is TRBV5-4; 9 bases are shared with TRBD1. The CDR3 contains 15 residues. The ends lost 4 bases at V and 2 bases at J; junction bases unmatched: 6. Germline values: CDR1 SGHNT, CDR2 YYREEE (reference sequence). This CDR3 is CASSGTGLSQETQYF. CDR3 DNA sequence: TGTGCCAGCAGCGGGACAGGGCTATCGCAAGAGACCCAGTACTTC.

V gene TRBV28 combines with J gene TRBJ2-2; TRBD1 agrees at 9 bases. Trimming cost V 4 bases and J 4 bases; bases outside gene matches: 1. This CDR3 is 14 amino acids long. Germline V gene sequence: CDR1 MDHEN, CDR2 SYDVKM. The CDR3 protein is CASSYRGPTGELFF. The DNA of the CDR3 is TGTGCCAGCAGTTACAGGGGGCCCACCGGGGAGCTGTTTTTT.

CDR3 in amino acids: CASTRADTQYF. DNA for the CDR3: TGTGCCAGCACCCGGGCAGATACGCAGTATTTT. This rearrangement joins TRBV25-1 to TRBJ2-3, with D unclear. The V gene's germline CDR1 is MGHDK and CDR2 SYGVNS. The CDR3 totals 11 residues. V shed 7 bases and J shed 4 bases, with 6 bases lying between them.

The genes are TRBV5-8 and TRBJ2-5; D gene uncertain. The V gene's germline CDR1 is SGHTS and CDR2 YDEGEE. The germline V and J ends were trimmed by 6 bases and 2 bases, with 11 bases remaining between them. The CDR3 sequence is 13 residues long. The CDR3 loop reads CASTLQNQETQYF. In DNA, the CDR3 is TGTGCCAGCACTTTACAGAATCAAGAGACCCAGTACTTC.

V usage is TRBV7-2 and J usage is TRBJ2-3, with D hard to call. With 5 bases removed from V and 6 bases from J, the gap between germline ends came to 9 bases. Germline V lookup: CDR1 SGHTA, CDR2 FQGNSA. The CDR3 sequence is 12 residues long. Here the CDR3 reads CASSPYLDTQYF. The CDR3 DNA sequence: TGTGCCAGCAGCCCCTACTTGGATACGCAGTATTTT.

The V call is TRBV18, the J call TRBJ2-1, with 11 bases identical to TRBD2. The germline V gene has CDR1 KGHSH and CDR2 LQKENI. CDR3 length: 15 residues. After removal of 4 bases from V and 7 bases from J, the junction contained 6 bases not matched to a gene. The CDR3 loop is CASSQLAGALNEQFF. Written as DNA, the CDR3 is TGTGCCAGCTCACAACTAGCGGGAGCTCTGAATGAGCAGTTCTTC.

This chain connects TRBV10-3 to TRBJ1-2; D possibly corresponds to TRBD1 (5 bases). V lost 6 bases and J lost 6, with 14 bases in between. Germline V gene sequence: CDR1 ENHRY, CDR2 SYGVKD. The CDR3 runs 13 residues. The CDR3 region is CAISKGDYDGYTF. CDR3 sequence (DNA): TGTGCCATCAGCAAAGGGGATTATGATGGCTACACCTTC.

V is TRBV10-2 and J is TRBJ1-1; tentatively, D is TRBD1 (6 bases). The germline V gene has CDR1 WSHSY and CDR2 SAAADI. V was clipped by 5 bases and J by 5 bases, with 21 bases between them. There are 16 residues in the CDR3. CDR3 residues: CASSRRTGGRDTEAFF. The CDR3 DNA reads as TGCGCCAGCAGTAGGCGGACCGGGGGGCGGGATACTGAAGCTTTCTTT.